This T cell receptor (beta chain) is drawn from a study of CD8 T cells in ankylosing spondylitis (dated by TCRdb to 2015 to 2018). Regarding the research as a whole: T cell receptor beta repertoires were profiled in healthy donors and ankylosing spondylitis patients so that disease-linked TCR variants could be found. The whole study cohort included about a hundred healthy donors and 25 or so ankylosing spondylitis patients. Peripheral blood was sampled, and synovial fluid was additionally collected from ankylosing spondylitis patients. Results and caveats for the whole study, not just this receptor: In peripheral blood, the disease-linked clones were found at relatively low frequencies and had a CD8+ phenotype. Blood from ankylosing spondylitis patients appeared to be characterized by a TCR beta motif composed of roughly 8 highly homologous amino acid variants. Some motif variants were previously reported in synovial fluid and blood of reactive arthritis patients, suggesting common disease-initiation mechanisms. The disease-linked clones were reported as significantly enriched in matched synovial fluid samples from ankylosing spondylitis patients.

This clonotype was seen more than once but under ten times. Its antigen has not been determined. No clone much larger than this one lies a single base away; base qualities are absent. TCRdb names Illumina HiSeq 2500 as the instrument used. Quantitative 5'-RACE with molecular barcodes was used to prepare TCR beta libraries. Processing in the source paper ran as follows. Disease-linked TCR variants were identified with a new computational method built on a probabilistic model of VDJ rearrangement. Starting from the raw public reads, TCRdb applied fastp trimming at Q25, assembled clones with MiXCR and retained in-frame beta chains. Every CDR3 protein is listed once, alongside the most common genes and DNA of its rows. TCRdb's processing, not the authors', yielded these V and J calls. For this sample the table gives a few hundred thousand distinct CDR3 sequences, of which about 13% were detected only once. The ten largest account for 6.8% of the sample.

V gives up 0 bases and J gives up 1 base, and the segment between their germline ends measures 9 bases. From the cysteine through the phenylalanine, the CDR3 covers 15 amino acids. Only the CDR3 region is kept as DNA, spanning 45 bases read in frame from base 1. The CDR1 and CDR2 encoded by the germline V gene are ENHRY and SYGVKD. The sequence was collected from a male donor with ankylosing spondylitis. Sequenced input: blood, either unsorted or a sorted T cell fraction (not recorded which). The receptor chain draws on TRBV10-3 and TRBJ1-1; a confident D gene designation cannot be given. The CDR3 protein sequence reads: CAISESKVRNTEAFF. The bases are TGTGCCATCAGTGAGTCGAAGGTCCGGAACACTGAAGCTTTCTTT.